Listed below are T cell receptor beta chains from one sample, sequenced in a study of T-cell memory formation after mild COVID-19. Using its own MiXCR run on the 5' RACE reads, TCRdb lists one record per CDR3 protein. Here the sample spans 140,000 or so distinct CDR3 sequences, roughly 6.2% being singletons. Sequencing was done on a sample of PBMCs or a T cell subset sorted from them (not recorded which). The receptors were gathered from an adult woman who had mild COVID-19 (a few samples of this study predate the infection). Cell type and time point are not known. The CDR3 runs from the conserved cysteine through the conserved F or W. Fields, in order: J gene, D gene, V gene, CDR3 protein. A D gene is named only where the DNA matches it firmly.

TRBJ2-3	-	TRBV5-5	CASSLAGGFSTDTQYF
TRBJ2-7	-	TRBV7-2	CASSLVGGRREQYF
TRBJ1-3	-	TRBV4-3	CASSQGQALSGNTIYF
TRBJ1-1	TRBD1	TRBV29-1	CSVAQGDTEAFF
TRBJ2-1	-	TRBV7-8	CASSLAHQGFEQFF
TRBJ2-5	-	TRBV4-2	CASSQAPGLAGETQYF
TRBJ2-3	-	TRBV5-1	CASSISTDTQYF
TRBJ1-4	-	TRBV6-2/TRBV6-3	CASSAARRRPNEKLFF
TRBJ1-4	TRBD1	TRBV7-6	CASSSRTGDRKLFF
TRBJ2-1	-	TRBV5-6	CASSFGRESSQFF
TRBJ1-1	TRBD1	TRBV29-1	CSVERTGGFIEAFF
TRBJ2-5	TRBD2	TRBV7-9	CASSSPGLAGGKETQYF
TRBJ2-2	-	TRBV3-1	CASANYLNTGELFF